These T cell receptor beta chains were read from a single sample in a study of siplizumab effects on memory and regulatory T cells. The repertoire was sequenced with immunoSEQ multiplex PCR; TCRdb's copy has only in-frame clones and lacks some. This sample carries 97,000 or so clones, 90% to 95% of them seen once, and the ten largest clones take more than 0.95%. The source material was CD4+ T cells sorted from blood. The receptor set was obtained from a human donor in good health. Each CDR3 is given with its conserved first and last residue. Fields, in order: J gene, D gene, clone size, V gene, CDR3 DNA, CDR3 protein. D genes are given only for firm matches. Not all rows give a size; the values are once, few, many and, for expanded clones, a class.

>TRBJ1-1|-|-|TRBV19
TGTGCCAGTAGTAAGGGAATAGGGCAGGGCACTGAAGCTTTCTTT
CASSKGIGQGTEAFF
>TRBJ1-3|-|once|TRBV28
TGTGCCAGCGGCTTAGGTGGATTTTCTGGAAACACCATATATTTT
CASGLGGFSGNTIYF
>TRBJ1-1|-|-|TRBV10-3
TGTGCCATCAGTGAACCCGGGGAAGCTAGGGGCACTGAAGCTTTCTTT
CAISEPGEARGTEAFF
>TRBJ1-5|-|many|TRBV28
TGTGCCAGCAGTTTAATCCGGGTGTCAAGCAATCAGCCCCAGCATTTT
CASSLIRVSSNQPQHF
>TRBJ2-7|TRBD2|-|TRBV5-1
TGCGCCAGCAGCACCGGGACTAGTTTTTCCGAGCAGTACTTC
CASSTGTSFSEQYF
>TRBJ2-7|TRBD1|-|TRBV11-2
TGTGCCAGCAGCTCCCCGGGACAGGGGTACTACGAGCAGTACTTC
CASSSPGQGYYEQYF
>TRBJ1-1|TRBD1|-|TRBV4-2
TGTGCCAGCAGCCGTACAGGGGGGAACACTGAAGCTTTCTTT
CASSRTGGNTEAFF
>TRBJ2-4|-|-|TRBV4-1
TGCGCCAGCAGCCAAGATGCAGGGGTAGGAGCCAAAAACATTCAGTACTTC
CASSQDAGVGAKNIQYF
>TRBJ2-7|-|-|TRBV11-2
TGTGCCAGCAGCTTTCTTTCCACATCCTCCTACGAGCAGTACTTC
CASSFLSTSSYEQYF
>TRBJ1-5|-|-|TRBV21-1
TGTGCCAGCAGCAAATGGCCTTGGGTTTTCAGGGGAGAAGGGCAGCCCCAGCATTTT
CASSKWPWVFRGEGQPQHF
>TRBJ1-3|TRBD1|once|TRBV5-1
TGCGCCAGCGCCAAACAGACAGGGGCCTCTGGAAACACCATATATTTT
CASAKQTGASGNTIYF
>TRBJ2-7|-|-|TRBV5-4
TGTGCCAGCAGAAGTGCCGGGGATTACGAGCAGTACTTC
CASRSAGDYEQYF
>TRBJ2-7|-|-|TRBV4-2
TGTGCCAGCAGCCAAGTCAGAGGTAGTGAAGTCCCCTACGAGCAGTACTTC
CASSQVRGSEVPYEQYF
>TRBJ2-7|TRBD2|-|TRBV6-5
TGTGCCAGCAGTCGGCCGGGAGGAGCTTACGAGCAGTACTTC
CASSRPGGAYEQYF
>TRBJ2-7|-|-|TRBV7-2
TGTGCCAGCAGCTTAAACCCCCTCACCTACGAGCAGTACTTC
CASSLNPLTYEQYF
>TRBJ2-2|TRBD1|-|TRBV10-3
TGTGCCGCCTCCGGACAGGGGAAAACCGGGGAGCTGTTTTTT
CAASGQGKTGELFF
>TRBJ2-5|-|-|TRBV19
TGTGCCAGTAGTATAATGAGGGACGGACAAGAGACCCAGTACTTC
CASSIMRDGQETQYF
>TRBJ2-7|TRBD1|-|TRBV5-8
TGTGCCAGCAGCTTGGTTTGGACAGGGGGACCTCTGGCGTACTTC
CASSLVWTGGPLAYF
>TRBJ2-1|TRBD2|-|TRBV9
TGTGCCAGCAGCGGTGGGGAGGGGTCCTACAATGAGCAGTTCTTC
CASSGGEGSYNEQFF
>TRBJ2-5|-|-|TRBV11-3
TGTGCCAGCAGCTTAAACGGGGCGGAGACCCAGTACTTC
CASSLNGAETQYF
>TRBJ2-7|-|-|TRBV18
TGTGCCAGCTCACCTTCTAGGTACGAGCAGTACTTC
CASSPSRYEQYF
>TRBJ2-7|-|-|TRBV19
TGTGCCAGTAGTTCCCCTTACAGGGCCTACGAGCAGTACTTC
CASSSPYRAYEQYF
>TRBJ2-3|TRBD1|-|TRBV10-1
TGCGCCAGCAGGGGACAGGGAACAGATACGCAGTATTTT
CASRGQGTDTQYF
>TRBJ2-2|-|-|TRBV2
TGTGCCAGCAGCGCCTACGGCGGGGAGCTGTTTTTT
CASSAYGGELFF
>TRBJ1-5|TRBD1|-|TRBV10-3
TGTGCCATCAGCCCCGGGACAGGGATCAATCAGCCCCAGCATTTT
CAISPGTGINQPQHF
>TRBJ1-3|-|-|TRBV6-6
TGTGCCAGCAGTTACTCGGGCTACTCTGGAAACACCATATATTTT
CASSYSGYSGNTIYF
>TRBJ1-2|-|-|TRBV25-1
TGTGCCAGCAGTGAACCCGGACGGGTGGGCTATGGCTACACCTTC
CASSEPGRVGYGYTF
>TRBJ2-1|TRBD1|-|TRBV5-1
TGCGCCAGCAGCTTGGGGGACAGGGATACCGCTGAGCAGTTCTTC
CASSLGDRDTAEQFF
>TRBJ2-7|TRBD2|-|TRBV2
TGTGCCAGCAGTGATGGTGACAGCGGGAGGACCTACGAGCAGTACTTC
CASSDGDSGRTYEQYF
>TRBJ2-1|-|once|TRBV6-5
TGTGCCAGCAGTTACTCGGGACTCGGGGGTGAGCAGTTCTTC
CASSYSGLGGEQFF